The rows below give T cell receptor beta chains drawn from one sample of a study of glioma-infiltrating T cells after dendritic cell vaccination. Using immunoSEQ multiplex PCR, the repertoire was profiled, and TCRdb retains in-frame clones only, with some absent. Among roughly 10,000 clones listed, more than 75% were seen once. The input for sequencing was blood, taken after dendritic cell vaccination. The source is a human donor with glioblastoma. Both conserved end residues are part of each CDR3. Each record gives: V gene, D gene, J gene, clone size, CDR3 protein, CDR3 DNA. A D gene is named only where the DNA matches it firmly. Some rows mark clone size as missing; the rest say once, few, many or name a class of expanded clone.

v_call: TRBV30
d_call: -
j_call: TRBJ1-5
clone_size: -
cdr3_aa: CAWSSLGRGPTPQHF
cdr3_nt: TGTGCCTGGAGTAGTTTAGGCAGGGGCCCTACGCCCCAGCATTTT

v_call: TRBV30
d_call: -
j_call: TRBJ1-1
clone_size: -
cdr3_aa: CAWHGHTNTEAFF
cdr3_nt: TGTGCCTGGCACGGACATACGAACACTGAAGCTTTCTTT

v_call: TRBV4-1
d_call: -
j_call: TRBJ2-2
clone_size: few
cdr3_aa: CASSQDAGNTGELFF
cdr3_nt: TGCGCCAGCAGCCAAGACGCAGGGAACACCGGGGAGCTGTTTTTT

v_call: TRBV7-9
d_call: TRBD2
j_call: TRBJ2-7
clone_size: -
cdr3_aa: CASSSSGRPYEQYF
cdr3_nt: TGTGCCAGCAGCTCTAGCGGGAGGCCCTACGAGCAGTACTTC

v_call: TRBV28
d_call: -
j_call: TRBJ2-6
clone_size: few
cdr3_aa: CASSLLFSGANVLTF
cdr3_nt: TGTGCCAGCAGTTTGTTATTCTCTGGGGCCAACGTCCTGACTTTC

v_call: TRBV10-3
d_call: TRBD1
j_call: TRBJ1-1
clone_size: once
cdr3_aa: CATGLDRANTEAFF
cdr3_nt: TGTGCCACCGGGCTAGACAGGGCGAACACTGAAGCTTTCTTT

v_call: TRBV5-6
d_call: TRBD2
j_call: TRBJ2-1
clone_size: -
cdr3_aa: CASSLTSGGVFYNEQFF
cdr3_nt: TGTGCCAGCAGCTTGACTAGCGGAGGGGTCTTCTACAATGAGCAGTTCTTC

v_call: TRBV5-1
d_call: -
j_call: TRBJ2-7
clone_size: -
cdr3_aa: CASSHDRINYEQYF
cdr3_nt: TGCGCCAGCAGCCATGACAGGATCAACTACGAGCAGTACTTC

v_call: TRBV7-3
d_call: -
j_call: TRBJ2-7
clone_size: -
cdr3_aa: CASSLGVGAASEQYF
cdr3_nt: TGTGCCAGCAGCTTAGGGGTAGGGGCCGCGTCTGAGCAGTACTTC

v_call: TRBV9
d_call: -
j_call: TRBJ2-5
clone_size: -
cdr3_aa: CASSVGSGGGETQYF
cdr3_nt: TGTGCCAGCAGCGTAGGTAGCGGTGGGGGAGAGACCCAGTACTTC

v_call: TRBV7-9
d_call: TRBD2
j_call: TRBJ2-1
clone_size: -
cdr3_aa: CASSPRGGVGFF
cdr3_nt: TGTGCCAGCAGCCCCCGGGGAGGGGTAGGGTTCTTC

v_call: TRBV29-1
d_call: TRBD2
j_call: TRBJ2-2
clone_size: -
cdr3_aa: CSGRLASNTGELFF
cdr3_nt: TGCAGCGGCAGACTAGCCTCGAACACCGGGGAGCTGTTTTTT

v_call: TRBV7-3
d_call: TRBD1
j_call: TRBJ2-3
clone_size: -
cdr3_aa: CASSLGQATTAQYF
cdr3_nt: TGTGCCAGCAGCTTAGGACAGGCCACGACGGCGCAGTATTTT

v_call: TRBV5-4
d_call: -
j_call: TRBJ1-1
clone_size: -
cdr3_aa: CASSLVTGGSTEAFF
cdr3_nt: TGTGCCAGCAGCTTGGTAACCGGAGGTAGCACTGAAGCTTTCTTT

v_call: TRBV2
d_call: -
j_call: TRBJ2-6
clone_size: -
cdr3_aa: CASSERGGEAGANVLTF
cdr3_nt: TGTGCCAGCAGTGAAAGAGGGGGGGAGGCTGGGGCCAACGTCCTGACTTTC

v_call: TRBV5-6
d_call: TRBD1
j_call: TRBJ2-2
clone_size: once
cdr3_aa: CASSHWTGGISGELFF
cdr3_nt: TGTGCCAGCAGCCACTGGACAGGGGGGATTTCCGGGGAGCTGTTTTTT

v_call: TRBV7-8
d_call: TRBD2
j_call: TRBJ2-7
clone_size: -
cdr3_aa: CASSTGGLAEPYEQYF
cdr3_nt: TGTGCCAGCAGTACCGGAGGGCTAGCGGAACCCTACGAGCAGTACTTC

v_call: TRBV7-2
d_call: -
j_call: TRBJ2-1
clone_size: -
cdr3_aa: CASSLSPGQGEQFF
cdr3_nt: TGTGCCAGCAGCTTATCGCCTGGGCAAGGAGAGCAGTTCTTC

v_call: TRBV29-1
d_call: -
j_call: TRBJ2-7
clone_size: -
cdr3_aa: CSVGTFGRLTYEQYF
cdr3_nt: TGCAGCGTGGGGACTTTTGGCCGACTTACCTACGAGCAGTACTTC

v_call: TRBV28
d_call: -
j_call: TRBJ1-4
clone_size: -
cdr3_aa: CASSRPSGGLGGGLFF
cdr3_nt: TGTGCCAGCAGCCGGCCGAGCGGGGGATTAGGGGGGGGACTGTTTTTT

v_call: TRBV18
d_call: TRBD1
j_call: TRBJ2-7
clone_size: -
cdr3_aa: CASSPGDSSYEQYF
cdr3_nt: TGTGCCAGCTCACCCGGGGACAGCTCCTACGAGCAGTACTTC

v_call: TRBV15
d_call: -
j_call: TRBJ2-5
clone_size: -
cdr3_aa: CATSRDEETQYF
cdr3_nt: TGTGCCACCAGCAGAGATGAGGAGACCCAGTACTTC

v_call: TRBV6-5
d_call: -
j_call: TRBJ2-4
clone_size: -
cdr3_aa: CASSYSEGTGRVQYF
cdr3_nt: TGTGCCAGCAGTTACAGTGAGGGAACTGGAAGGGTTCAGTACTTC

v_call: TRBV7-2
d_call: TRBD1
j_call: TRBJ2-1
clone_size: few
cdr3_aa: CASSRGTGTISYNEQFF
cdr3_nt: TGTGCCAGCAGCCGCGGGACAGGCACAATTTCCTACAATGAGCAGTTCTTC

v_call: TRBV5-1
d_call: TRBD1
j_call: TRBJ2-1
clone_size: -
cdr3_aa: CASDPGTGGDEQFF
cdr3_nt: TGCGCCAGCGATCCCGGGACAGGGGGCGATGAGCAGTTCTTC

v_call: TRBV7-3
d_call: -
j_call: TRBJ2-3
clone_size: -
cdr3_aa: CASSLRGSSTDTQYF
cdr3_nt: TGTGCCAGCAGCTTACGGGGGTCTAGCACAGATACGCAGTATTTT

v_call: TRBV10-3
d_call: TRBD1
j_call: TRBJ1-2
clone_size: -
cdr3_aa: CATGPATGNTF
cdr3_nt: TGTGCCACAGGGCCCGCGACAGGGAACACCTTC